These 26 T cell receptor beta chains originate from one sample sequenced in a study of T cells in Graves' hyperthyroidism and ophthalmopathy. There were TCR beta CDR3 regions amplified from RNA transcripts. RT-PCR in the first round (using the HTBI primer set) targeted the TCR CDR3. TCRdb recomputed calls from the multiplex PCR reads with MiXCR, one row per CDR3 protein. This sample yields roughly 500,000 distinct CDR3 sequences, of which 40% to 55% are seen a single time; roughly 19% belongs to the top ten. The sample taken for sequencing was peripheral blood or thyroid tissue (not recorded which). These receptors originate from an adult woman with Graves' disease, either hyperthyroidism or ophthalmopathy (not recorded which).

This rearrangement joins TRBV20-1 to TRBJ1-1, with D tentatively TRBD1 (6 bases). Germline assignment: CDR1 DFQATT and CDR2 SNEGSKA (reference sequence). The V end lost 3 bases, the J end lost 1 base, and 9 bases lay between the germline ends. This CDR3 region has 13 residues. The CDR3, as DNA: TGCAGTGCTAGCCCGGACAGGAACACTGAAGCTTTCTTT. Translation: CSASPDRNTEAFF.

This clonotype appeared many times. V and J are TRBV7-2 and TRBJ1-2, with D possibly matching TRBD1 (6 bases). With 6 bases removed from V and 8 bases from J, the gap between germline ends came to 22 bases. This CDR3 comprises 15 residues. The germline V gene encodes CDR1 SGHTA and CDR2 FQGNSA. CDR3 sequence: CASRRGGSRDRGYTF. Written as DNA, the CDR3 is TGTGCCAGCAGACGGGGGGGCTCCCGGGATAGGGGCTACACCTTC.

This clonotype showed up many times. This sequence joins TRBV20-1 and TRBJ2-7, with 9 bases matching TRBD2. J lost 4 bases, V lost 6 bases, and 7 bases had no gene match. The CDR3 sequence is 13 residues long. Germline lookup yields CDR1 DFQATT and CDR2 SNEGSKA (reference sequence). CDR3 in amino acids: CSAPLAGRYEQYF. In DNA form, the CDR3 reads TGCAGTGCACCTCTAGCGGGACGGTACGAGCAGTACTTC.

The chain uses TRBV7-6 and TRBJ2-5; 8 bases fit TRBD1. This CDR3 has 17 residues. Trimming cost V 2 bases and J 4 bases; bases outside gene matches: 12. In germline, CDR1 is SGHVS, CDR2 FNYEAQ. CDR3 protein: CASSLSSDRGFLETQYF. The CDR3 nucleotides read TGTGCCAGCAGCTTATCCTCCGACAGGGGATTTTTAGAGACCCAGTACTTC.

The chain is built from TRBV7-9 and TRBJ2-5; D call uncertain. V was shortened by 5 bases and J by 0 bases, with 13 bases between the two germline ends. The germline V gene encodes CDR1 SEHNR and CDR2 FQNEAQ (reference sequence). The CDR3 runs 15 residues. The CDR3 protein is CASSPDRANQETQYF. CDR3 DNA: TGTGCCAGCAGCCCAGACCGGGCTAACCAAGAGACCCAGTACTTC.

The chain employs TRBV12-3 or TRBV12-4 and TRBJ2-7; no clear D. This CDR3 contains 13 residues. Trimming shortened V by 1 base and J by 8 bases, and 12 bases separated the two germline ends. The CDR3: CASSLVNAGKQYF. The CDR3 bases are TGTGCCAGCAGTTTAGTCAACGCTGGGAAGCAGTACTTC.

The gene calls are TRBV10-1 and TRBJ2-6; 9 nucleotides align to TRBD2. Trimming removed 5 bases from V and 2 bases from J; junction bases left unmatched: 7. The CDR3 extends over 17 amino acids. Germline V CDR1 and CDR2: WNHNN, SYGVQD (reference sequence). CDR3 amino acids: CASSRAGGRTGANVLTF. For the CDR3, the DNA is TGCGCCAGCAGTCGAGCGGGAGGAAGAACTGGGGCCAACGTCCTGACTTTC.

This clonotype was recorded at least ten times. The rearrangement uses TRBV9 and TRBJ1-1, with 9 bases lining up with TRBD1. V lost 4 bases, J lost 8 bases, and 12 bases stayed unmatched. Germline CDR1 reads SGDLS; CDR2 reads YYNGEE. CDR3 size: 15 residues. CDR3 nucleotide sequence: TGTGCCAGCAGCTTGACAGGACAGGGGTCGGGGGAAGCTTTCTTT. It is translated as CASSLTGQGSGEAFF.

The chain has TRBV20-1 and TRBJ1-6; D is possibly TRBD1 (5 bases). Trimming took off 4 bases at V and 3 bases at J, with 10 bases between the two ends. CDR3 length: 14 amino acids. Germline CDR1 is DFQATT and CDR2 is SNEGSKA (reference sequence). The CDR3 DNA follows: TGCAGTGCTACGCGGGGGTACTATAATTCACCCCTCCACTTT. It is translated as CSATRGYYNSPLHF.

This clonotype was observed a handful of times. The V call is TRBV20-1, the J call TRBJ1-2, with D maybe TRBD1 (5 bases). The CDR3 has 14 amino acids. The germline gives CDR1 DFQATT, CDR2 SNEGSKA (reference sequence). Trimming took 5 bases from V and 4 from J, leaving 17 bases between them. CDR3 in amino acids: CSADLPETAYGYTF. DNA for the CDR3: TGCAGTGCTGATCTCCCGGAGACAGCCTATGGCTACACCTTC.

This clonotype was seen many times. V is TRBV12-3 or TRBV12-4 and J is TRBJ1-6; the D gene is possibly TRBD1 (5 bases). The CDR3 extends over 20 amino acids. V lost 4 bases and J 6 bases, leaving 28 bases between the germline ends. In DNA form, the CDR3 reads TGTGCCAGCAGTTCTTTGATGGGACCGGCTTTTGGGCTAGTTAATTCACCCCTCCACTTT. It encodes CASSSLMGPAFGLVNSPLHF.

This clonotype was counted ten times or more. The chain carries TRBV29-1 and TRBJ1-3; D is ambiguous. CDR1 SQVTM and CDR2 ANQGSEA come from the germline V gene. CDR3 size: 12 residues. Trimming removed 7 bases from V and 4 bases from J, with 11 bases in between. Here the CDR3 reads CSATGEGNTIYF. CDR3 nucleotide sequence: TGCAGCGCCACGGGAGAGGGAAACACCATATATTTT.

The chain uses TRBV19 and TRBJ1-1; 7 nucleotides line up with TRBD1. The CDR3 runs 16 residues. V was clipped by 5 bases and J by 1 base; unmatched bases: 10. Germline CDR1 is LNHDA and CDR2 is SQIVND (reference sequence). CDR3: CASSPAGTVRNTEAFF. The CDR3 coding sequence is TGTGCCAGTAGTCCCGCGGGGACAGTCCGGAACACTGAAGCTTTCTTT.

This clonotype was detected only a few times. The chain joins TRBV7-2 to TRBJ2-5; possible D gene TRBD1, 6 bases. V lost 1 base and J 1 base, leaving 10 bases between the germline ends. Germline-derived CDR1 and CDR2 are SGHTA and FQGNSA. This CDR3 comprises 15 residues. CDR3 residues: CASSLVAQGQETQYF. The CDR3, as DNA: TGTGCCAGCAGCTTAGTTGCACAGGGCCAAGAGACCCAGTACTTC.

The rearrangement links TRBV6-5 to TRBJ1-4, with D possibly matching TRBD1 (6 bases). Looked up from germline, CDR1 is MNHEY and CDR2 is SVGAGI. The CDR3 covers 15 residues. Trimming cost V 6 bases and J 5 bases, with 16 bases left between them. In DNA, the CDR3 is TGTGCCAGCAGAGATTGGGGCAGGGGAAATGAAAAACTGTTTTTT. Translated: CASRDWGRGNEKLFF.

V gene TRBV7-2 combines with J gene TRBJ1-2, with D hard to call. The length of the CDR3 is 15 residues. CDR1 is SGHTA and CDR2 is FQGNSA in the germline V gene. V was pared by 1 base and J by 8 bases, with 17 bases between. CDR3 amino acids: CASSLGVGSGSGYTF. CDR3 in DNA: TGTGCCAGCAGCTTAGGAGTTGGTTCGGGGAGCGGCTACACCTTC.

This clonotype appeared many times. DNA of the CDR3: TGTGCCAGCAGCAGACGGGACAGGGCGAGTTACGAGCAGTACTTC. Translation gives CASSRRDRASYEQYF. This chain links TRBV7-9 with TRBJ2-7; TRBD1 matches at 9 bases. V dropped 5 bases and J dropped 4; count of bases not matched to a gene: 9. Germline V gene lookup returns CDR1 SEHNR and CDR2 FQNEAQ (reference sequence). CDR3 length: 15 amino acids.

The chain recombines TRBV7-3 with TRBJ1-2, with D unclear. Germline V lookup: CDR1 SGHTA, CDR2 FQGTGA. Trimming shortened V by 4 bases and J by 4 bases, and 16 bases separated the two germline ends. The length of the CDR3 is 15 residues. The CDR3 spells CASSYIAEPVYGYTF. The CDR3 nucleotides are TGTGCCAGCAGCTACATAGCGGAACCCGTCTATGGCTACACCTTC.

This clonotype was seen only a few times. Being one base from a much bigger clone, this may be a read error. The genes are TRBV10-3 and TRBJ2-7; D possibly uses TRBD1 or TRBD2 (5 bases each). Per germline, CDR1 ENHRY and CDR2 SYGVKD. Trimming shortened V by 4 bases and J by 3 bases, and 10 bases separated the two germline ends. CDR3 length: 13 amino acids. The DNA of the CDR3 is TGTGCCATCAGTGGGGGACGGATCTACGAGCAGTACTTC. This encodes CAISGGRIYEQYF.

This clonotype was counted many times. This chain links TRBV11-2 with TRBJ2-7, with D perhaps matching TRBD1 (5 bases). The CDR3 has 15 amino acids. CDR1 SGHAT and CDR2 FQNNGV come from the germline V gene. V lost 0 bases to trimming and J lost 2 bases, with 11 bases between them. DNA of the CDR3: TGTGCCAGCAGCTTAGACCAGGGTACCCCCTACGAGCAGTACTTC. Translating it yields CASSLDQGTPYEQYF.

This clonotype was seen a handful of times. This chain uses TRBV7-9 with TRBJ2-7; no firm D call. Trimming took 0 bases from V and 4 from J, leaving 10 bases between them. The CDR3 loop spans 14 amino acids. Looked up from germline, CDR1 is SEHNR and CDR2 is FQNEAQ (reference sequence). DNA of the CDR3: TGTGCCAGCAGCTTAGCGCGGTCCGTATACGAGCAGTACTTC. Protein product: CASSLARSVYEQYF.

Ten or more counts support this clonotype. J is TRBJ1-5 and V is TRBV4-1; D gene uncertain. CDR3 length equals 15 residues. V lost 3 bases, J lost 7 bases, and 16 bases lay in between. Germline V CDR1 and CDR2: MGHRA, YSYEKL. The CDR3, as DNA: TGCGCCAGCAGCCAGGCCGTGGGGTTGGGGCAGCCCCAGCATTTT. Amino acids: CASSQAVGLGQPQHF.

Only one count was recorded for this clonotype. The V gene is TRBV10-3, the J gene TRBJ1-6; 7 bases are a match to TRBD1. This CDR3 contains 14 residues. V lost 6 bases and J lost 4; bases outside the gene matches: 3. CDR1 is ENHRY and CDR2 is SYGVKD in the germline V gene. The CDR3 DNA reads as TGTGCCATCAGCCCGGGACAGTATAATTCACCCCTCCACTTT. Protein: CAISPGQYNSPLHF.

The chain recombines TRBV7-3 with TRBJ2-2; 9 nucleotides align to TRBD1. V was clipped by 5 bases and J by 5 bases; unmatched bases: 6. The CDR3 is 15 residues long. Looked up from germline, CDR1 is SGHTA and CDR2 is FQGTGA. CDR3 in amino acids: CASSHGDRVTGELFF. DNA of the CDR3: TGTGCCAGCAGCCACGGGGACAGGGTTACCGGGGAGCTGTTTTTT.

At least ten counts were recorded for this clonotype. A read error may account for a junction end that differs from germline. CDR3 region: CSARAGAGNTIYF. Here the CDR3 DNA reads TGCAGTGCCAGAGCAGGGGCTGGAAACACCATATATTTT. This chain uses TRBV20-1 with TRBJ1-3; tentatively, D is TRBD1 (6 bases). CDR1 and CDR2 from the germline V gene are DFQATT and SNEGSKA (reference sequence). The CDR3 length is 13 residues.

This clonotype was seen only a few times. V usage is TRBV2 and J usage is TRBJ2-1; no reliable D call. Germline assignment: CDR1 SNHLY and CDR2 FYNNEI. V gave up 7 bases and J gave up 4 bases, with 5 bases separating them. The CDR3 extends over 11 amino acids. The CDR3 region has the DNA TGTGCCAGCAATAGGTACAATGAGCAGTTCTTC. It is translated as CASNRYNEQFF.